One and the same sample provided the 21 T cell receptor beta chains below, sequenced in a study of shared clonotypes between healthy human individuals. Method: immunoSEQ multiplex PCR; TCRdb's copy keeps in-frame clones and lacks some. The sample carries roughly 500,000 clones, roughly 80% recorded once. The specimen was PBMCs. These receptor sequences come from a woman in her forties in good health. Some clones in this sample may be carry-over from other donors' samples.

The rearrangement links TRBV5-4 to TRBJ2-3; 9 nucleotides agree with TRBD2. The trim removed 3 bases at V and 1 base at J, leaving 6 bases unmatched. The CDR3 runs to 16 residues. Germline assignment: CDR1 SGHNT and CDR2 YYREEE (reference sequence). CDR3 amino acids: CASSSPKREGTDTQYF. For the CDR3, the DNA is TGTGCCAGCAGCTCTCCTAAGCGGGAGGGCACAGATACGCAGTATTTT.

The chain uses TRBV5-4 and TRBJ2-3, with 10 bases matching TRBD2. V trimming: 4 bases; J trimming: 1 base; junction bases outside the gene matches: 9. This CDR3 comprises 17 residues. CDR1 is SGHNT, CDR2 YYREEE, per germline (reference sequence). CDR3 sequence (DNA): TGTGCCAGCAGCCAGGGCCTAGCGGGAGAAGGCACAGATACGCAGTATTTT. This gives the protein CASSQGLAGEGTDTQYF.

The table lists this clone with a few counts. This chain joins TRBV4-2 and TRBJ2-2, with TRBD2 identical over 10 bases. J was trimmed by 5 bases and V by 6 bases; bases with no gene match: 12. The CDR3 sequence is 17 residues long. Germline loops: CDR1 LGHNA, CDR2 YNFKEQ. The DNA for the CDR3 is TGTGCCAGCAGACGGCGGGCTAGCGGGAGCAGGACCGGGGAGCTGTTTTTT. It specifies CASRRRASGSRTGELFF.

The chain recombines TRBV18 with TRBJ2-7; maybe TRBD1 (6 bases). Trimming pared 5 bases from V and 0 bases from J, leaving 11 bases between. This CDR3 comprises 14 residues. Per the germline V gene, CDR1 is KGHSH and CDR2 is LQKENI. The CDR3: CASSFRDISYEQYF. The CDR3 DNA reads TGTGCCAGCTCATTCCGGGACATCTCCTACGAGCAGTACTTC.

The rearrangement joins TRBV28 to TRBJ2-7, with 11 bases aligning to TRBD2. The length of the CDR3 is 15 residues. V shed 7 bases and J 3 bases; nucleotides not matched to a gene: 8. Germline values: CDR1 MDHEN, CDR2 SYDVKM. CDR3 sequence: CASIPPLAGDYEQYF. The CDR3 region has the DNA TGTGCCAGCATTCCCCCACTAGCGGGGGACTACGAGCAGTACTTC.

Turning to this clone: A much larger clone differs by one base, so this may be a read error. The chain uses TRBV27 and TRBJ1-5, with D unclear. In germline, CDR1 is MNHEY, CDR2 SMNVEV (reference sequence). The CDR3 sequence is 13 residues long. CDR3 bases: TGTGCCAGCACCGGAAATAGCGATCAGCCCCAGCATTTT. It codes for CASTGNSDQPQHF.

The chain is built from TRBV5-1 and TRBJ1-1; tentatively, D is TRBD1 (6 bases). Between the trimmed V and J ends, which lost 1 base and 5 bases, there was a span of 18 bases. This CDR3 comprises 16 residues. The germline gives CDR1 SGHRS, CDR2 YFSETQ. CDR3 sequence reads: CASSLRQGRDRTEAFF. The DNA of the CDR3 is TGCGCCAGCAGCTTGCGGCAGGGGAGGGATAGGACTGAAGCTTTCTTT.

The rearrangement uses TRBV6-6 and TRBJ1-4; TRBD1 might be the D (5 bases). The CDR3 spans 16 residues. CDR1 is MNHNY and CDR2 is SVGAGI in the germline V gene (reference sequence). Deletions cut 6 bases from V and 8 bases from J, with 22 bases between. Here the CDR3 reads CASSLNPGAGKEKLFF. Written as DNA, the CDR3 is TGTGCCAGCAGCCTAAACCCCGGGGCGGGGAAAGAAAAACTGTTTTTT.

This clone has just one count. This chain joins TRBV4-1 and TRBJ1-2; no definite D call. Germline V gene data show CDR1 as MGHRA and CDR2 as YSYEKL. CDR3 size: 12 residues. The V gene lost 0 bases and the J gene lost 5 bases, with 4 bases spanning the gap. The CDR3 sequence is CASSQETYGYTF. In DNA form, the CDR3 reads TGCGCCAGCAGCCAAGAGACATATGGCTACACCTTC.

This chain uses TRBV7-6 with TRBJ2-2; D is possibly TRBD1 or TRBD2 (6 bases each). The CDR3 runs to 18 residues. CDR1 and CDR2 from the germline V gene are SGHVS and FNYEAQ. Trimming stripped 0 bases from V and 2 bases from J, with 16 bases between. The CDR3 DNA sequence: TGTGCCAGCAGCTTAGCAGCAGGCGGCGGGACAAACACCGGGGAGCTGTTTTTT. The encoded protein is CASSLAAGGGTNTGELFF.

This sequence joins TRBV4-3 and TRBJ1-2; TRBD1 is a possible D gene (5 bases). This CDR3 has 15 amino acids. CDR1 and CDR2 (germline): LGHNA, YSLEER. Trimming shortened V by 1 base and J by 1 base, and 10 bases separated the two germline ends. CDR3 amino acids: CASSQVFRVNYGYTF. In DNA, the CDR3 is TGCGCCAGCAGCCAAGTTTTCAGGGTTAACTATGGCTACACCTTC.

This clone was detected ten times or more. Additional DNA sequences in this sample encode the identical CDR3. This chain joins TRBV6-1 and TRBJ1-3; perhaps TRBD1 as D (5 bases). The CDR3 length is 16 residues. Trimming left V 3 bases short and J 0 bases short, with 12 bases between. Looked up from germline, CDR1 is MNHNS and CDR2 is SASEGT. The CDR3 region is CASSDAGRRSGNTIYF. The CDR3 nucleotides read TGTGCCAGCAGTGATGCAGGGCGCCGCTCTGGAAACACCATATATTTT.

This chain connects TRBV15 to TRBJ2-1, with 10 bases that match TRBD2. V gave up 8 bases and J gave up 1 base; unmatched junction bases: 2. CDR3 length equals 14 residues. In germline, CDR1 is LNHNV, CDR2 YYDKDF (reference sequence). This CDR3 is CATSSGSSYNEQFF. CDR3 nucleotide sequence: TGTGCCACCTCTAGCGGGAGTTCCTACAATGAGCAGTTCTTC.

Turning to this clone: This may be a read error, as it is one base from a much larger clone. This rearrangement joins TRBV30 to TRBJ1-5; D is undetermined. The CDR3 is made up of 14 amino acids. CDR1 is GTSNPN, CDR2 SVGIG, per germline (reference sequence). The V and J ends lost 3 bases and 4 bases respectively, with 13 bases between them. CDR3 sequence reads: CAWSGAMANQPQHF. The CDR3 region has the DNA TGTGCCTGGAGCGGCGCGATGGCGAATCAGCCCCAGCATTTT.

Comments on this clone: Germline and junction disagree at one end, which may indicate a read error. The CDR3 here is CASSRDLELAF. Written as DNA, the CDR3 is TGTGCCAGCAGCCGGGACCTCGAGTTAGCCTTC. The chain carries TRBV7-2 and TRBJ1-2, with D possibly TRBD1 on 5 matching bases. There are 11 residues in the CDR3. CDR1 is SGHTA and CDR2 is FQGNSA in the germline V gene.

On this clone itself: The sample holds other DNA sequences that translate to the same CDR3. V gene TRBV7-9 combines with J gene TRBJ2-2; D uncertain. V lost 1 base and J lost 4, with 1 base in between. The CDR3 is 12 amino acids. CDR1 is SEHNR, CDR2 FQNEAQ, per germline (reference sequence). The CDR3 loop is CASSLGTGELFF. In DNA, the CDR3 is TGTGCCAGCAGCTTAGGCACCGGGGAGCTGTTTTTT.

The chain combines TRBV11-3 with TRBJ1-1; a possible D gene is TRBD1 (6 bases). This CDR3 has 14 amino acids. Germline CDR1 and CDR2: SGHNT and YENEEA. The ends were cut back, 5 bases at V and 6 bases at J, with 16 bases in the middle. The CDR3 spells CASSPGRGASEAFF. CDR3 bases: TGTGCCAGCAGCCCGGGGAGGGGGGCGTCTGAAGCTTTCTTT.

The chain employs TRBV7-9 and TRBJ2-5; TRBD2 matches at 11 bases. CDR3 length: 17 residues. J gave up 4 bases and V 5 bases, and 12 bases lay outside the gene matches. The V gene's germline CDR1 is SEHNR and CDR2 FQNEAQ (reference sequence). The CDR3, as DNA: TGTGCCAGCAGCCCCGGACTAGCGGGCCCGGCGCGAGAGACCCAGTACTTC. It is translated as CASSPGLAGPARETQYF.

This clone was seen a handful of times. The V and J genes are TRBV11-2 and TRBJ2-7, with D tentatively TRBD1 or TRBD2 (5 bases each). The V end lost 5 bases, the J end lost 4 bases, and 12 bases lay between the germline ends. Germline CDR1 SGHAT, CDR2 FQNNGV. The CDR3 is made up of 13 amino acids. CDR3 in DNA: TGTGCCAGCAGCCACTTTGGGGGTTACGAGCAGTACTTC. Translation gives CASSHFGGYEQYF.

The genes are TRBV7-7 and TRBJ2-7; D is uncertain. The CDR3 runs 13 residues. Germline V gene sequence: CDR1 SSHAT, CDR2 FNYEAQ (reference sequence). Trimming removed 2 bases at V and 3 bases at J, with 8 bases between. This chain's CDR3 is CASSLSESYEQYF. The CDR3 nucleotides are TGTGCCAGCAGCTTATCGGAGAGCTACGAGCAGTACTTC.

This sequence joins TRBV5-1 and TRBJ1-3; D ambiguous. From germline, CDR1 is SGHRS and CDR2 YFSETQ. This CDR3 comprises 15 residues. The V gene lost 4 bases and the J gene lost 0 bases, with 11 bases spanning the gap. CDR3 loop: CASSLTRSSGNTIYF. As DNA, the CDR3 is TGCGCCAGCAGCCTCACACGCAGCTCTGGAAACACCATATATTTT. The whole variable domain, filled in from reference TRBV5-1 and TRBJ1-3, reads KAGVTQTPRYLIKTRGQQVTLSCSPISGHRSVSWYQQTPGQGLQFLFEYFSETQRNKGNFPGRFSGRQFSNSRSEMNVSTLELGDSALYLCASSLTRSSGNTIYFGEGSWLTVV.